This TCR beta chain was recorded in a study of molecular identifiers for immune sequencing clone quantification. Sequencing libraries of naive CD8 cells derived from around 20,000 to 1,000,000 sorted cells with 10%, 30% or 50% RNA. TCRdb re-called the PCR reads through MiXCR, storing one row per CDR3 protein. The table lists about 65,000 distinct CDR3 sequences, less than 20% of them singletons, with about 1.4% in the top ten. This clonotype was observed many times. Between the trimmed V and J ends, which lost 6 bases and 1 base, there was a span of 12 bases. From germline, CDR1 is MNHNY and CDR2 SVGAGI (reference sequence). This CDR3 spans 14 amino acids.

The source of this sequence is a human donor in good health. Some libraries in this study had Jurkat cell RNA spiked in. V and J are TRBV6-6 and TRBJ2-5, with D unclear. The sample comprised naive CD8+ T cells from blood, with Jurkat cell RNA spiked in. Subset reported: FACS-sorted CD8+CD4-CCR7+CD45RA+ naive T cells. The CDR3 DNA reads TGTGCCAGCAGCCCCCCGAACATCCAAGAGACCCAGTACTTC. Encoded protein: CASSPPNIQETQYF.